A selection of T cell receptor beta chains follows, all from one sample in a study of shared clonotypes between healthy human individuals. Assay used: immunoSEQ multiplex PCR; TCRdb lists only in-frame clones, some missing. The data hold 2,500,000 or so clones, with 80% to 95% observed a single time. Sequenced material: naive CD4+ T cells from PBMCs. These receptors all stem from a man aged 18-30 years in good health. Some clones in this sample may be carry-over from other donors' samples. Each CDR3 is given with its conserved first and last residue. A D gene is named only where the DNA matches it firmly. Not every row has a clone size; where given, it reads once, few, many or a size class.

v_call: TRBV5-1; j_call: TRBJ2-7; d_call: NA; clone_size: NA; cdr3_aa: CASSPEGTVSYEQYF; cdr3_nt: TGCGCCAGCAGCCCGGAGGGGACAGTGAGCTACGAGCAGTACTTC
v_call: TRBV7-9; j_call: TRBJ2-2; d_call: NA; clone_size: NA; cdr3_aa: CASSPAQASRELFF; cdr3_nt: TGTGCCAGCAGCCCAGCCCAAGCGAGCCGGGAGCTGTTTTTT
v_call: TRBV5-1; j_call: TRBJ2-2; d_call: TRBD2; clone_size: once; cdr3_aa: CASSWQLAGTGELFF; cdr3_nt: TGCGCCAGCAGCTGGCAGCTAGCGGGCACCGGGGAGCTGTTTTTT
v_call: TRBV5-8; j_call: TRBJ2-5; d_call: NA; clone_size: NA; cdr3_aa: CASSLYGTQYF; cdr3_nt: TGTGCCAGCAGCTTGTATGGGACCCAGTACTTC
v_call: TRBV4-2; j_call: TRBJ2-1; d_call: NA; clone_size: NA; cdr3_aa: CASSLQGPSPHEQFF; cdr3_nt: TGTGCCAGCAGCCTACAGGGCCCATCCCCCCATGAGCAGTTCTTC
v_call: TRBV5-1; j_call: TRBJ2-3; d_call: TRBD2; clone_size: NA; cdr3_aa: CASSLRTSGTDTQYF; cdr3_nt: TGCGCCAGCAGCCTTCGGACTAGCGGGACAGATACGCAGTATTTT
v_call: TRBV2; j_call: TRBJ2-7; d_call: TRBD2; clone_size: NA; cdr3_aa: CASSSPIGALAVVQDEQYF; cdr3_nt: TGTGCCAGCAGTAGCCCTATCGGGGCACTAGCGGTTGTTCAGGACGAGCAGTACTTC
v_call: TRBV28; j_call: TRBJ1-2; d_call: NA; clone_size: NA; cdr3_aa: CASSFLSTGYTF; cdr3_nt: TGTGCCAGCAGTTTTTTGAGTACAGGCTACACCTTC
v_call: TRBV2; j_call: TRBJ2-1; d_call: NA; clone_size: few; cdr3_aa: CASSEARMGEFF; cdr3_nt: TGTGCCAGCAGTGAAGCGCGAATGGGGGAGTTCTTC
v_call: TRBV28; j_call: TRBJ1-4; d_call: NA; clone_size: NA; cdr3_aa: CASSPSTNEKLFF; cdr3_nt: TGTGCCAGCAGCCCTTCAACTAATGAAAAACTGTTTTTT
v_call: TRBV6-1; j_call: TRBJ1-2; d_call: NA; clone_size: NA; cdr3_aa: CASSEAHGGPRGYTF; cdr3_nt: TGTGCCAGCAGTGAAGCGCATGGGGGGCCGAGGGGCTACACCTTC
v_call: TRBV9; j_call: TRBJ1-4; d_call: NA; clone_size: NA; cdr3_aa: CASSVGGYEGEKLFF; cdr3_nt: TGTGCCAGCAGCGTAGGCGGGTATGAAGGCGAAAAACTGTTTTTT
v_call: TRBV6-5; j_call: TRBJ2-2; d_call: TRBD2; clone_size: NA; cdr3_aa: CASSSSGRSGELFF; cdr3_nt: TGTGCCAGCAGTTCAAGCGGGAGAAGTGGGGAGCTGTTTTTT
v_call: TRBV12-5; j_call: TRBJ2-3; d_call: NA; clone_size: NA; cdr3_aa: CASGLYGTDTQYF; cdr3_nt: TGTGCTAGTGGTTTGTACGGCACAGATACGCAGTATTTT
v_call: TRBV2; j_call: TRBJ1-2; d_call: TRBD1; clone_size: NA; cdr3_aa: CASSERTGVGGYTF; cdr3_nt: TGTGCCAGCAGTGAAAGGACAGGGGTTGGAGGCTACACCTTC
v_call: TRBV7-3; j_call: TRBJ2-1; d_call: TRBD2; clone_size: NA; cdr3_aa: CASSRISGTSGSNEQFF; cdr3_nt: TGTGCCAGCAGCCGCATTAGTGGGACTAGTGGCTCCAATGAGCAGTTCTTC
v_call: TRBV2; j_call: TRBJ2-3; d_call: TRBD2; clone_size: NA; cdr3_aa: CATSGLVFAVSTDTQYF; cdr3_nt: TGTGCTACTTCCGGACTAGTTTTTGCCGTAAGCACAGATACGCAGTATTTT
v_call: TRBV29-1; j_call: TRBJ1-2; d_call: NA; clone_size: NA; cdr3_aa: CTTDREDF; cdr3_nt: TGCACCACCGACCGGGAAGACTTC
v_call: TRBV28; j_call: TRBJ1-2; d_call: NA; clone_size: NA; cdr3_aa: CASSFEGRDYGYTF; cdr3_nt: TGTGCCAGCAGTTTTGAGGGCAGGGACTATGGCTACACCTTC
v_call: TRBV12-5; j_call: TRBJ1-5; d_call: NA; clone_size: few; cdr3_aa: CASAFQGTGNQPQHF; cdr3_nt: TGTGCTAGTGCCTTCCAGGGCACGGGCAATCAGCCCCAGCATTTT
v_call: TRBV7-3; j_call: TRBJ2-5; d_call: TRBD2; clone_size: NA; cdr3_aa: CASSLNSLAGGPQTQYF; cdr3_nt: TGTGCCAGCAGCTTAAACTCACTAGCGGGAGGGCCACAGACCCAGTACTTC
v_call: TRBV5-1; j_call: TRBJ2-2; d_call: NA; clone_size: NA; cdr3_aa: CASRMGVDTGELFF; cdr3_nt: TGCGCCAGCAGAATGGGGGTGGACACCGGGGAGCTGTTTTTT
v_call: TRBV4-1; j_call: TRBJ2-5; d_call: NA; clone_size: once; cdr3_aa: CASSQVSGQTFETQYF; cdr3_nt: TGCGCCAGCAGCCAAGTATCAGGACAGACTTTTGAGACCCAGTACTTC
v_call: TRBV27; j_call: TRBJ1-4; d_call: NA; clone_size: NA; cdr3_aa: CASRGSPGREKLFF; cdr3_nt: TGTGCCAGCAGGGGTAGCCCAGGGAGAGAAAAACTGTTTTTT
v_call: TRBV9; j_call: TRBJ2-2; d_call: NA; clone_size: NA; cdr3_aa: CASSVGPSGELFF; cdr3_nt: TGTGCCAGCAGCGTAGGGCCCAGCGGGGAGCTGTTTTTT
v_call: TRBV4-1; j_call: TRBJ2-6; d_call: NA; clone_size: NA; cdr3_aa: CASSQGFSSGANVLTF; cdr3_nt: TGCGCCAGCAGCCAAGGGTTTAGCTCTGGGGCCAACGTCCTGACTTTC
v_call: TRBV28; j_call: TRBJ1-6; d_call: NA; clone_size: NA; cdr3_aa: CASRTTGTKAYSLHF; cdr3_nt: TGTGCCAGCAGAACTACCGGGACCAAGGCTTATTCCCTCCACTTT
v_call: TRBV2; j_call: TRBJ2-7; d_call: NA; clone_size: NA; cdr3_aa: CASSGVKSSYEQYF; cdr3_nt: TGTGCCAGCAGTGGCGTCAAGAGCTCCTACGAGCAGTACTTC
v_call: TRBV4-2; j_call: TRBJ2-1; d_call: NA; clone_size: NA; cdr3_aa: CASSPGQGGSEQFF; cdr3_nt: TGTGCCAGCAGCCCAGGGCAGGGCGGTAGTGAGCAGTTCTTC
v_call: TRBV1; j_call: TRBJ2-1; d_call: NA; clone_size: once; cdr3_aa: CTSSQAGLPHGNEQFF; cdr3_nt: TGCACCAGCAGCCAAGCTGGACTTCCTCATGGGAATGAGCAGTTCTTC
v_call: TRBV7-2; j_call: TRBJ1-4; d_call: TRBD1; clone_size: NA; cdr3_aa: CASSLRAGGEKLFF; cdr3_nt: TGTGCCAGCAGCTTAAGGGCAGGGGGGGAAAAACTGTTTTTT
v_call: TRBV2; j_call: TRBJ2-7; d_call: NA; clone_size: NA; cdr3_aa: CASLWETYEQYF; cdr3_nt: TGTGCCAGCCTCTGGGAGACCTACGAGCAGTACTTC
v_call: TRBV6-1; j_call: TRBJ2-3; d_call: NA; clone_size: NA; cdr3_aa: CASSGFRDHTDTQYF; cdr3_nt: TGTGCCAGCAGTGGATTCAGGGATCACACAGATACGCAGTATTTT
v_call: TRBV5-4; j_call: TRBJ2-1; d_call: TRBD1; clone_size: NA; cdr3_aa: CASSSPRDRVNEQFF; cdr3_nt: TGTGCCAGCAGTTCCCCGCGGGACAGGGTCAATGAGCAGTTCTTC
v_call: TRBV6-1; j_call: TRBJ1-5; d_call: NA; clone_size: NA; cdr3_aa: CASSDTSVQPQHF; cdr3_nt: TGTGCCAGCAGTGACACGTCCGTTCAGCCCCAGCATTTT
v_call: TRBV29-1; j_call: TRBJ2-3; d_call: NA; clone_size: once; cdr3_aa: CSVAPQSLDTQYF; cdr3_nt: TGCAGCGTTGCCCCCCAGTCGCTAGATACGCAGTATTTT
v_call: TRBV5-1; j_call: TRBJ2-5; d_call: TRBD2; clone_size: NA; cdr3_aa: CASSPREGLQETQYF; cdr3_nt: TGCGCCAGCAGCCCTAGGGAGGGCCTCCAAGAGACCCAGTACTTC
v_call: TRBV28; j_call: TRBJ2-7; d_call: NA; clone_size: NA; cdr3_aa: CASSFPAIQYEQYF; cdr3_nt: TGTGCCAGCAGTTTTCCGGCGATTCAGTACGAGCAGTACTTC
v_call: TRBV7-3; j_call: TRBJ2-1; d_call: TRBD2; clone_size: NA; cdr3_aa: CASSLTSGPGDEQFF; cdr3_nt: TGTGCCAGCAGCCTTACTAGCGGTCCGGGGGATGAGCAGTTCTTC
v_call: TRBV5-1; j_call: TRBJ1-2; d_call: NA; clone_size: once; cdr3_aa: CASSDSTINYGYTF; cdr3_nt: TGCGCCAGCAGCGATTCAACGATAAACTATGGCTACACCTTC
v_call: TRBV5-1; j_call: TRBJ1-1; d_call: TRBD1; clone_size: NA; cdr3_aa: CASSLRQGFGTEAFF; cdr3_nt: TGCGCCAGCAGCCTTCGACAGGGATTTGGGACTGAAGCTTTCTTT
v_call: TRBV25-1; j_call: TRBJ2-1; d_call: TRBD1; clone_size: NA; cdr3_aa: CASSAYSGTGSGGEQFF; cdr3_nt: TGTGCCAGCAGTGCATACTCCGGGACAGGGAGTGGCGGTGAGCAGTTCTTC
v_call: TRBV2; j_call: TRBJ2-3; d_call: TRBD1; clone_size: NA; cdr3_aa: CASWDRITDTQYF; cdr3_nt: TGTGCCAGCTGGGACAGGATCACAGATACGCAGTATTTT
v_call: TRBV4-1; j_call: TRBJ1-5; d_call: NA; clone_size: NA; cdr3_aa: CASSQDWGRGVNQPQHF; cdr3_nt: TGCGCCAGCAGCCAAGATTGGGGTAGGGGGGTAAATCAGCCCCAGCATTTT
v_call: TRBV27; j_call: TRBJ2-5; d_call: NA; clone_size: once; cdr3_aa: CASSLSPRPETQYF; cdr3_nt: TGTGCCAGCAGTTTATCCCCTCGTCCAGAGACCCAGTACTTC
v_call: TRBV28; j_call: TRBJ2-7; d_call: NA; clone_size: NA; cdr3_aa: CASTPLLRVYEQYF; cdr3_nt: TGTGCCAGCACCCCTCTCCTGAGGGTCTACGAGCAGTACTTC
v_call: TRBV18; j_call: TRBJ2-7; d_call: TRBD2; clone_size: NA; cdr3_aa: CASSPGTSGRFYEQYF; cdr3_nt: TGTGCCAGCTCACCGGGGACTAGCGGGAGATTCTACGAGCAGTACTTC
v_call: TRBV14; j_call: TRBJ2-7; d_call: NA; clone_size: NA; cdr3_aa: CASSQGARYEQYF; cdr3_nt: TGTGCCAGCAGCCAAGGGGCCCGCTACGAGCAGTACTTC
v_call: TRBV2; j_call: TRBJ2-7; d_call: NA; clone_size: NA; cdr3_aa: CASSEGAHVLSPDSLYEQYF; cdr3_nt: TGTGCCAGCAGTGAGGGAGCGCATGTACTCTCCCCGGACAGCCTCTACGAGCAGTACTTC
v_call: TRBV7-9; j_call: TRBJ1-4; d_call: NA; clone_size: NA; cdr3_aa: CASRPVNEKLFF; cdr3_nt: TGTGCCAGCAGACCAGTTAATGAAAAACTGTTTTTT
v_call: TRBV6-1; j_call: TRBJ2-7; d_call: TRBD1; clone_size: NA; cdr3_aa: CASLRTGSYEQYF; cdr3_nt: TGTGCCAGCCTAAGGACAGGGTCCTACGAGCAGTACTTC
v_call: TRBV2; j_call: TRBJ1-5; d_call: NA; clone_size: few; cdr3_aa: CASSQQGSNQPQHF; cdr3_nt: TGTGCCAGCAGTCAACAGGGTTCCAATCAGCCCCAGCATTTT